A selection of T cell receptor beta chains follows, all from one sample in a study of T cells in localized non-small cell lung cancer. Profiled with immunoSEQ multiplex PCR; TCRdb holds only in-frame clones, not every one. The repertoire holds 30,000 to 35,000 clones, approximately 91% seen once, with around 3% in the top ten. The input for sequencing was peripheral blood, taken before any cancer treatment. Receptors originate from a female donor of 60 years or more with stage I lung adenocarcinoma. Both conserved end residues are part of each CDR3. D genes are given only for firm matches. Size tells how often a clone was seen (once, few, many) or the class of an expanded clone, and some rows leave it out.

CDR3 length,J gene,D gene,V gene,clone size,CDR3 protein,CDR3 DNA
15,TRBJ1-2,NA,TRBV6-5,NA,CASSLSFDRPDGYTF,TGTGCCAGCAGTCTATCATTCGACCGCCCCGATGGCTACACCTTC
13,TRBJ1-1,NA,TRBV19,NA,CASSIAWDTEAFF,TGTGCCAGTAGTATAGCCTGGGACACTGAAGCTTTCTTT
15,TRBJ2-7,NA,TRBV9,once,CASSVGGDYSYEQYF,TGTGCCAGCAGCGTAGGGGGCGACTACTCCTACGAGCAGTACTTC
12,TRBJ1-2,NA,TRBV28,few,CASSIQGDGYTF,TGTGCCAGCAGCATTCAGGGTGATGGCTACACCTTC
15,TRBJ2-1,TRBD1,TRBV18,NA,CASSPHQGANNEQFF,TGTGCCAGCTCACCACACCAGGGGGCCAACAATGAGCAGTTCTTC
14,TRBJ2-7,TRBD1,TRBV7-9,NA,CASSPGTGGYEQYF,TGTGCCAGCAGCCCCGGGACAGGGGGTTACGAGCAGTACTTC
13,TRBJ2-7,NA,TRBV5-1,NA,CASSFDVSYEQYF,TGCGCCAGCAGCTTCGACGTGAGCTACGAGCAGTACTTC
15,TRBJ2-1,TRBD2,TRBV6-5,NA,CASTKGLANHNEQFF,TGTGCCAGCACGAAGGGACTAGCGAATCACAATGAGCAGTTCTTC
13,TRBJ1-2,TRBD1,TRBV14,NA,CASTRQGWSGYTF,TGTGCCAGCACCAGACAGGGTTGGAGTGGCTACACCTTC
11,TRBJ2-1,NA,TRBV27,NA,CASRNYNEQFF,TGTGCCAGCAGGAACTACAATGAGCAGTTCTTC
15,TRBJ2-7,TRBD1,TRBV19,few,CASSSQGDSFDEQYF,TGTGCCAGTAGTTCACAGGGGGACAGCTTCGACGAGCAGTACTTC
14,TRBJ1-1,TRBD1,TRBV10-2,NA,CASSDRGRRTEAFF,TGCGCCAGCAGTGACAGGGGGCGTAGAACTGAAGCTTTCTTT
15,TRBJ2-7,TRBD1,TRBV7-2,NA,CASSLHPGQGVEQYF,TGTGCCAGCAGCCTTCACCCGGGACAGGGGGTCGAGCAGTACTTC
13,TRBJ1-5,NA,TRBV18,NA,CASSPLGDQPQHF,TGTGCCAGCTCACCACTTGGGGATCAGCCCCAGCATTTT
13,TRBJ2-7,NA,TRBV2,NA,CASSGETGGEQYF,TGTGCCAGCAGTGGGGAAACAGGAGGCGAGCAGTACTTC
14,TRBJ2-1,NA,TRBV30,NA,CAWSVGDPYNEQFF,TGTGCCTGGAGTGTGGGAGACCCATACAATGAGCAGTTCTTC
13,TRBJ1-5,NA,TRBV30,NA,CAWSLGAGQPQHF,TGTGCCTGGAGTTTGGGGGCCGGCCAGCCCCAGCATTTT
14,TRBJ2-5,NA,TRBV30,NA,CAWSTVVNQETQYF,TGTGCCTGGAGTACAGTAGTGAACCAAGAGACCCAGTACTTC
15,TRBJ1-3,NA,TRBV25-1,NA,CASSETTFSGNTIYF,TGTGCCAGCAGTGAAACGACATTCTCTGGAAACACCATATATTTT
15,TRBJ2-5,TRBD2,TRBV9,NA,CASSEGTSGKETQYF,TGTGCCAGCAGCGAGGGGACTAGCGGAAAAGAGACCCAGTACTTC
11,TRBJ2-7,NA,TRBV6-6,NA,CASSPSYEQYF,TGTGCCAGCAGCCCTTCCTACGAGCAGTACTTC
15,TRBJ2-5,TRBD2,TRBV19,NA,CASSGLAGGLGTQYF,TGTGCCAGTAGCGGGTTAGCGGGAGGCCTGGGGACCCAGTACTTC
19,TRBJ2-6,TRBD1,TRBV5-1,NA,CASSLDTRQGYSGANVLTF,TGCGCCAGCAGCTTGGATACAAGACAGGGATACTCTGGGGCCAACGTCCTGACTTTC
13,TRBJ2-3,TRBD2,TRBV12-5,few,CASGLLAAHTQYF,TGTGCTAGTGGTTTACTAGCGGCCCATACGCAGTATTTT
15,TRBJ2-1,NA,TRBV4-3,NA,CASSQPGAGYNEQFF,TGCGCCAGCAGCCAGCCGGGAGCGGGTTACAATGAGCAGTTCTTC
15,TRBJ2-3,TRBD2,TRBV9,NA,CASSGRLAGGDTQYF,TGTGCCAGCAGCGGTAGGCTAGCGGGAGGAGATACGCAGTATTTT
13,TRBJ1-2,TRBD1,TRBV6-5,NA,CASRGTGDYGYTF,TGTGCCAGCAGAGGGACAGGCGACTATGGCTACACCTTC
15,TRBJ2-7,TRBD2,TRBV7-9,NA,CASSHGGGRSREQYF,TGTGCCAGCAGCCACGGCGGGGGTCGGAGTCGCGAGCAGTACTTC
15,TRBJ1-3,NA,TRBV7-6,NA,CASSSPGASGNTIYF,TGTGCCAGCAGCTCCCCTGGCGCAAGTGGAAACACCATATATTTT
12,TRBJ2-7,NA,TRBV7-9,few,CASSPWGYEQYF,TGTGCCAGCAGCCCCTGGGGCTACGAGCAGTACTTC
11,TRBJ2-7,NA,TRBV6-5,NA,CASSLLGEQYF,TGTGCCAGCAGTTTACTTGGCGAGCAGTACTTC
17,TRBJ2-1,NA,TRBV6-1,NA,CASSETGPRGAGNEQFF,TGTGCCAGCAGTGAAACTGGCCCCAGGGGGGCTGGAAATGAGCAGTTCTTC